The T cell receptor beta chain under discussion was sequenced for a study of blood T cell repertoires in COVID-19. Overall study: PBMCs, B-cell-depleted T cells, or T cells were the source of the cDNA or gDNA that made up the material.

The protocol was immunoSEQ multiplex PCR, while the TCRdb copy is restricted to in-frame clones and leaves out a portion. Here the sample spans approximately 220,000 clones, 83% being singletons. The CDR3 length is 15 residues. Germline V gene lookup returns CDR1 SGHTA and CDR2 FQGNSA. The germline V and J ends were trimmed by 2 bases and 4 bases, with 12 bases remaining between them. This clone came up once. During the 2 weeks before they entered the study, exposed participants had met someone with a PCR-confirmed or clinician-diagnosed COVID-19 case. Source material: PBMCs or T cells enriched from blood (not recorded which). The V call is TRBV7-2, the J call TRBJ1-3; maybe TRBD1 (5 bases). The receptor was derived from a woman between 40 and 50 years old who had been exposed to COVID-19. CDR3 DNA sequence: TGTGCCAGCAGCTTATCGGCTCAGGGCGGAAACACCATATATTTT. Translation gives CASSLSAQGGNTIYF.